These 5 T cell receptor beta chains were all obtained from the same sample, sequenced in a study of CXCR3-negative and CXCR3-positive naive CD8 T cells. Findings of the study overall: TRB CDR3s were more hydrophobic in CXCR3-positive than in CXCR3-negative naive cells.

Via 5' RACE with UMI labels, TRB cDNA libraries were prepared. TCRdb re-called the 5' RACE reads, yielding one record per CDR3 amino acid sequence without DNA. Recorded here are some 120,000 distinct CDR3 sequences; the top ten clones represent roughly 0.6%. Their specific antigens are unknown. Sequenced: naive CXCR3+ CD8+ T cells from blood. Sample subset: CD45RO-CCR7+CD27+CD95- naive CD8+ T cells expressing CXCR3 (TNR3+). These receptors originate from a human donor in good health. Some clones in this sample may be carry-over from other donors' samples.

The gene calls are TRBV28 and TRBJ1-1; TCRdb selects TRBD1, and the lack of DNA leaves this call unchecked. Per germline, CDR1 MDHEN and CDR2 SYDVKM. The CDR3 covers 14 residues. CDR3 sequence reads: CASSLPGGVNGAFF.

The V gene is TRBV6-5, the J gene TRBJ1-2; no DNA is available, so the TRBD1 call from TCRdb remains unchecked. Per the germline V gene, CDR1 is MNHEY and CDR2 is SVGAGI. The CDR3 sequence is 17 residues long. CDR3 residues: CASSYDPVTGSNYGYTF.

The chain couples TRBV25-1 to TRBJ2-1. The CDR3 totals 11 residues. The germline CDR1 and CDR2 sequences are MGHDK and SYGVNS. The chain's CDR3 is CASSRSEEQFF.

This chain connects TRBV5-6 to TRBJ2-1. The CDR3 loop spans 14 amino acids. CDR1 is SGHDT, CDR2 YYEEEE, per germline. CDR3 protein: CASSLASSYNEQFF.

CDR3 in amino acids: CSVEGQGTNYEQYF. The chain recombines TRBV29-1 with TRBJ2-7; TCRdb selects TRBD1, and the lack of DNA leaves this call unchecked. This CDR3 has 14 residues. Germline V CDR1 and CDR2: SQVTM, ANQGSEA.